These T cell receptor beta chains were read from a single sample in a study of identical twins. One entry per CDR3 protein results from TCRdb running MiXCR on the 5' RACE reads. The sample shows about 470,000 distinct CDR3 sequences, roughly a quarter of them seen only once. Another study also made use of these data, one on T cells expressing NK-cell markers.

The sequencing input was CD4+ T cells sorted from blood. The receptors were sampled from a young woman in good health. CDR3s include the opening cysteine and the closing phenylalanine or tryptophan.

j_call: TRBJ1-1
v_call: TRBV5-1
cdr3_aa: CASSLDLPGTEAFF

j_call: TRBJ2-1
v_call: TRBV20-1
cdr3_aa: CSARETGREQFF

j_call: TRBJ2-1
v_call: TRBV3-1
cdr3_aa: CASSQRQYNEQFF

j_call: TRBJ2-7
v_call: TRBV23-1
cdr3_aa: CASIAPGQGYSEQYF

j_call: TRBJ2-3
v_call: TRBV7-2
cdr3_aa: CASSGGGLIDTQYF

j_call: TRBJ2-7
v_call: TRBV29-1
cdr3_aa: CSVPGENYEQYF

j_call: TRBJ2-7
v_call: TRBV7-6
cdr3_aa: CASSLAPSAGLPYEQYF

j_call: TRBJ1-1
v_call: TRBV20-1
cdr3_aa: CSARTDRVNTEAFF

j_call: TRBJ2-2
v_call: TRBV29-1
cdr3_aa: CSVTGPARGTGELFF

j_call: TRBJ2-7
v_call: TRBV29-1
cdr3_aa: CSVDSGTSGYEQYF

j_call: TRBJ1-2
v_call: TRBV29-1
cdr3_aa: CSVDVGEYGYTF

j_call: TRBJ1-2
v_call: TRBV5-1
cdr3_aa: CASSPGGTLVLTF

j_call: TRBJ2-7
v_call: TRBV12-3/TRBV12-4
cdr3_aa: CASSLGPGVYEQYF

j_call: TRBJ2-1
v_call: TRBV19
cdr3_aa: CASRRLDRGSYNEQFF

j_call: TRBJ2-5
v_call: TRBV11-2
cdr3_aa: CASSLESGTVGTQYF

j_call: TRBJ2-3
v_call: TRBV5-1
cdr3_aa: CASSFRAGGRAGTDTQYF

j_call: TRBJ1-1
v_call: TRBV12-3/TRBV12-4
cdr3_aa: CASYEFTEAFF

j_call: TRBJ2-5
v_call: TRBV19
cdr3_aa: CASSMDRETQYF

j_call: TRBJ2-7
v_call: TRBV2
cdr3_aa: CASSKSGVTYEQYF

j_call: TRBJ2-1
v_call: TRBV4-1
cdr3_aa: CASSQGVGDRNEQFF

j_call: TRBJ2-3
v_call: TRBV7-3
cdr3_aa: CASSFRRGGDTQYF

j_call: TRBJ2-3
v_call: TRBV10-3
cdr3_aa: CAGSGTSLTDTQYF

j_call: TRBJ2-7
v_call: TRBV5-1
cdr3_aa: CASIDASYEQYF

j_call: TRBJ2-2
v_call: TRBV7-9
cdr3_aa: CASSPLPGQINTGELFF

j_call: TRBJ2-2
v_call: TRBV2
cdr3_aa: CASNRQATGELFF

j_call: TRBJ1-5
v_call: TRBV10-3
cdr3_aa: CAVRRGSNQPQHF

j_call: TRBJ1-2
v_call: TRBV10-3
cdr3_aa: CAISAGQGYYGYTF

j_call: TRBJ1-1
v_call: TRBV25-1
cdr3_aa: CASSEEYRPTEAFF

j_call: TRBJ2-3
v_call: TRBV15
cdr3_aa: CATSRGSSLSTDTQYF

j_call: TRBJ2-7
v_call: TRBV9
cdr3_aa: CASSVGGEYEQYF

j_call: TRBJ2-3
v_call: TRBV20-1
cdr3_aa: CSARDRTGSTDTQYF

j_call: TRBJ2-6
v_call: TRBV5-1
cdr3_aa: CASSWGGSGANVLTF

j_call: TRBJ2-3
v_call: TRBV28
cdr3_aa: CASSLQLDRGLTQYF

j_call: TRBJ2-1
v_call: TRBV24-1
cdr3_aa: CATSGQVNEQFF

j_call: TRBJ2-7
v_call: TRBV5-4
cdr3_aa: CASSGRLGSSDEQYF

j_call: TRBJ1-5
v_call: TRBV5-6
cdr3_aa: CASSFGFQGDQPQHF

j_call: TRBJ1-1
v_call: TRBV6-1
cdr3_aa: CASSPDLNREAFF

j_call: TRBJ2-5
v_call: TRBV6-1
cdr3_aa: CASSERGRRETQYF

j_call: TRBJ2-1
v_call: TRBV20-1
cdr3_aa: CSARGTPPYNEQFF

j_call: TRBJ2-1
v_call: TRBV29-1
cdr3_aa: CSVETNLIEQFF

j_call: TRBJ1-3
v_call: TRBV29-1
cdr3_aa: CSVEVAAGNTIYF

j_call: TRBJ1-1
v_call: TRBV7-9
cdr3_aa: CASSRETVNTEAFF

j_call: TRBJ2-7
v_call: TRBV9
cdr3_aa: CASSVASYPFYEQYF

j_call: TRBJ2-1
v_call: TRBV6-2/TRBV6-3
cdr3_aa: CASSYSSGSSYNEQFF

j_call: TRBJ2-7
v_call: TRBV7-9
cdr3_aa: CASSPLARSYSYEQYF

j_call: TRBJ2-7
v_call: TRBV7-9
cdr3_aa: CASSIWDRGFHEQYF

j_call: TRBJ2-7
v_call: TRBV5-1
cdr3_aa: CASSFDREGEQYF

j_call: TRBJ2-3
v_call: TRBV27
cdr3_aa: CASSSYGTASTDTQYF

j_call: TRBJ2-1
v_call: TRBV6-1
cdr3_aa: CASSDGGGGLYNEQFF

j_call: TRBJ2-2
v_call: TRBV4-3
cdr3_aa: CASSLGTGKNTGELFF

j_call: TRBJ2-3
v_call: TRBV10-3
cdr3_aa: CAISRTGGTDTQYF

j_call: TRBJ2-1
v_call: TRBV12-3/TRBV12-4
cdr3_aa: CASTQSSGSYNEQFF

j_call: TRBJ2-3
v_call: TRBV5-1
cdr3_aa: CASSQRGLAPSTDTQYF

j_call: TRBJ2-5
v_call: TRBV5-6
cdr3_aa: CASRHNPRDQETQYF

j_call: TRBJ1-1
v_call: TRBV11-2
cdr3_aa: CASSLDPGAKTEAFF